These T cell receptor beta chains were read from a single sample in a study of radiotherapy plus CTLA-4 blockade in lung cancer. Libraries were prepared by immunoSEQ multiplex PCR; TCRdb keeps only in-frame clonotypes and omits some of them. The table includes about 49,000 clones, approximately 73% detected once. This material consisted of peripheral blood, taken from a patient treated with radiotherapy plus ipilimumab. These receptors all stem from a human donor with non-small cell lung cancer who had a complete response to radiotherapy plus ipilimumab. CDR3s include the opening cysteine and the closing phenylalanine or tryptophan. A D gene is named only where the DNA matches it firmly. Part of the rows lack a size; the others show once, few, many or a class for expanded clones.

D gene: NA; clone size: few; CDR3 length: 13; V gene: TRBV6-1; J gene: TRBJ1-5; CDR3 DNA: TGTGCCAGCAGCCTATACAGCTTTCAGCCCCAGCATTTT; CDR3 protein: CASSLYSFQPQHF
D gene: TRBD1; clone size: NA; CDR3 length: 15; V gene: TRBV30; J gene: TRBJ1-2; CDR3 DNA: TGTGCCTGGAGTGTACTCAGGACAGGAGGGTATGGCTACACTTTC; CDR3 protein: CAWSVLRTGGYGYTF
D gene: TRBD1; clone size: NA; CDR3 length: 17; V gene: TRBV27; J gene: TRBJ1-1; CDR3 DNA: TGTGCCAGCAGTTTACTACCATCGACAGGGACCGACACTGAAGCTTTCTTT; CDR3 protein: CASSLLPSTGTDTEAFF
D gene: NA; clone size: NA; CDR3 length: 12; V gene: TRBV29-1; J gene: TRBJ2-1; CDR3 DNA: TGCAGCGTTGCGGGCAGGGGTAATGAGCAGTTCTTC; CDR3 protein: CSVAGRGNEQFF
D gene: TRBD2; clone size: NA; CDR3 length: 18; V gene: TRBV25-1; J gene: TRBJ2-5; CDR3 DNA: TGTGCCAGCGGAGCTTCCCTGACTAGCGGGGTGTACCAAGAGACCCAGTACTTC; CDR3 protein: CASGASLTSGVYQETQYF
D gene: TRBD2; clone size: few; CDR3 length: 19; V gene: TRBV11-2; J gene: TRBJ2-1; CDR3 DNA: TGTGCCAGCAGCTTAGAGCCCCCACTAGCGGGGGTCCTCAACAATGAGCAGTTCTTC; CDR3 protein: CASSLEPPLAGVLNNEQFF
D gene: NA; clone size: NA; CDR3 length: 15; V gene: TRBV6-5; J gene: TRBJ2-7; CDR3 DNA: TGTGCCAGCAGTTACTCGTTGGCAGGCACCTACGAGCAGTACTTC; CDR3 protein: CASSYSLAGTYEQYF
D gene: TRBD1; clone size: NA; CDR3 length: 14; V gene: TRBV7-2; J gene: TRBJ2-5; CDR3 DNA: TGTGCCAGCAGCTGGGGACAGTTACAAGAGACCCAGTACTTC; CDR3 protein: CASSWGQLQETQYF
D gene: NA; clone size: NA; CDR3 length: 17; V gene: TRBV18; J gene: TRBJ1-2; CDR3 DNA: TGTGCCAGCTCACCCACGTTTTTGCGAAGGCAGGGATCTGGCTACACCTTC; CDR3 protein: CASSPTFLRRQGSGYTF
D gene: NA; clone size: NA; CDR3 length: 17; V gene: TRBV5-6; J gene: TRBJ2-6; CDR3 DNA: TGTGCCAGCAGCGCCAATCCCGGGAGCTCTGGGGCCAACGTCCTGACTTTC; CDR3 protein: CASSANPGSSGANVLTF
D gene: NA; clone size: NA; CDR3 length: 14; V gene: TRBV19; J gene: TRBJ1-5; CDR3 DNA: TGTGCCAGTAGTATAGATCGTCGGGGACAGCCCCAGCATTTT; CDR3 protein: CASSIDRRGQPQHF
D gene: NA; clone size: NA; CDR3 length: 13; V gene: TRBV5-6; J gene: TRBJ1-2; CDR3 DNA: TGTGCCAGCAGCAATACAGGGAAATCGGGCTACACCTTC; CDR3 protein: CASSNTGKSGYTF
D gene: NA; clone size: few; CDR3 length: 15; V gene: TRBV7-9; J gene: TRBJ1-1; CDR3 DNA: TGTGCGATCACGAAGGGATGGGGAGCGCACACTGAAGCTTTCTTT; CDR3 protein: CAITKGWGAHTEAFF
D gene: NA; clone size: NA; CDR3 length: 16; V gene: TRBV9; J gene: TRBJ1-2; CDR3 DNA: TGTGCCAGCAGCGTATCCCCCCGCGGGGGAAACTATGGCTACACCTTC; CDR3 protein: CASSVSPRGGNYGYTF
D gene: TRBD1; clone size: NA; CDR3 length: 15; V gene: TRBV6-1; J gene: TRBJ2-7; CDR3 DNA: TGTGCCAGCAGGGTTACGGGGACAGGGGTGGTCGAGCAGTACTTC; CDR3 protein: CASRVTGTGVVEQYF
D gene: NA; clone size: NA; CDR3 length: 13; V gene: TRBV5-1; J gene: TRBJ2-5; CDR3 DNA: TGCGCCAGCAGACCAACTAGTACGGAGACCCAGTACTTC; CDR3 protein: CASRPTSTETQYF
D gene: TRBD1; clone size: NA; CDR3 length: 16; V gene: TRBV7-9; J gene: TRBJ1-6; CDR3 DNA: TGTGCCAGCAGCGCGGGACAGGGGTTTTATAATTCACCCCTCCACTTT; CDR3 protein: CASSAGQGFYNSPLHF
D gene: NA; clone size: NA; CDR3 length: 17; V gene: TRBV9; J gene: TRBJ1-1; CDR3 DNA: TGTGCCAGCAGCGTAGCTACGGGGAGGAGTGGTCACACTGAAGCTTTCTTT; CDR3 protein: CASSVATGRSGHTEAFF
D gene: TRBD1; clone size: NA; CDR3 length: 14; V gene: TRBV5-4; J gene: TRBJ2-1; CDR3 DNA: TGTGCCAGCAGCTTCAGGACAGGGATGAATGAGCAGTTCTTC; CDR3 protein: CASSFRTGMNEQFF
D gene: NA; clone size: NA; CDR3 length: 16; V gene: TRBV19; J gene: TRBJ1-2; CDR3 DNA: TGTGCCAATAGTCCCAGGACGGGGGAACCCATCTATGGCTACACCTTC; CDR3 protein: CANSPRTGEPIYGYTF
D gene: NA; clone size: NA; CDR3 length: 13; V gene: TRBV29-1; J gene: TRBJ2-3; CDR3 DNA: TGCAGCGTTGAACCCCTCGCAGTAGATACGCAGTATTTT; CDR3 protein: CSVEPLAVDTQYF
D gene: NA; clone size: few; CDR3 length: 13; V gene: TRBV5-6; J gene: TRBJ2-3; CDR3 DNA: TGTGCCAGCCGGCTAGCGAGAGGAGATACGCAGTATTTT; CDR3 protein: CASRLARGDTQYF
D gene: NA; clone size: NA; CDR3 length: 12; V gene: TRBV2; J gene: TRBJ1-1; CDR3 DNA: TGTGCCAGCAGTCGGGAGAACACTGAAGCTTTCTTT; CDR3 protein: CASSRENTEAFF
D gene: TRBD2; clone size: few; CDR3 length: 16; V gene: TRBV7-7; J gene: TRBJ2-1; CDR3 DNA: TGTGCTAGCAGCTTATCGTGGCGGGAGCACTACAATGAGCAGTTCTTC; CDR3 protein: CASSLSWREHYNEQFF
D gene: TRBD2; clone size: NA; CDR3 length: 14; V gene: TRBV7-2; J gene: TRBJ2-7; CDR3 DNA: TGTGCCAGCAGCTTGCGGGGACTAGCAGGCGAGCAGTACTTC; CDR3 protein: CASSLRGLAGEQYF
D gene: NA; clone size: NA; CDR3 length: 13; V gene: TRBV27; J gene: TRBJ1-6; CDR3 DNA: TGTGCCAGCAGTTTTCGGGGAGATTCACCCCTCCACTTT; CDR3 protein: CASSFRGDSPLHF
D gene: NA; clone size: many; CDR3 length: 14; V gene: TRBV7-5; J gene: TRBJ1-5; CDR3 DNA: TGTGCCAGAAGCCAATACAGGGGGCGGCAGCCCCAGCATTTT; CDR3 protein: CARSQYRGRQPQHF
D gene: NA; clone size: NA; CDR3 length: 11; V gene: TRBV2; J gene: TRBJ2-7; CDR3 DNA: TGTGCCAGCCGGTGGGGGGACGAGCAGTACTTC; CDR3 protein: CASRWGDEQYF
D gene: TRBD1; clone size: NA; CDR3 length: 16; V gene: TRBV19; J gene: TRBJ2-1; CDR3 DNA: TGTGCCAGTAGTATAGACCGGGACAGGGGTGACAATGAGCAGTTCTTC; CDR3 protein: CASSIDRDRGDNEQFF
D gene: NA; clone size: NA; CDR3 length: 15; V gene: TRBV25-1; J gene: TRBJ2-4; CDR3 DNA: TGTGCCAGCAGTGCCCTGACAGGCCGCAAAAACATTCAGTACTTC; CDR3 protein: CASSALTGRKNIQYF
D gene: NA; clone size: once; CDR3 length: 14; V gene: TRBV30; J gene: TRBJ1-6; CDR3 DNA: TGTGCCTGGGGACAGTGGTTAAATAATTCACCCCTCCACTTT; CDR3 protein: CAWGQWLNNSPLHF
D gene: NA; clone size: NA; CDR3 length: 14; V gene: TRBV7-9; J gene: TRBJ1-5; CDR3 DNA: TGTGCCAGCAGCGGGACTGCGTTCAATCAGCCCCAGCATTTT; CDR3 protein: CASSGTAFNQPQHF
D gene: NA; clone size: once; CDR3 length: 15; V gene: TRBV11-2; J gene: TRBJ1-1; CDR3 DNA: TGTGCCAGCAGCTCCCGGGGGAGAATGAACACTGAAGCTTTCTTT; CDR3 protein: CASSSRGRMNTEAFF
D gene: NA; clone size: NA; CDR3 length: 14; V gene: TRBV6-6; J gene: TRBJ1-2; CDR3 DNA: TGTGCCAGCAGCCGAGCAGGATTTGGTGATGGCTACACCTTC; CDR3 protein: CASSRAGFGDGYTF
D gene: NA; clone size: NA; CDR3 length: 17; V gene: TRBV5-5; J gene: TRBJ1-5; CDR3 DNA: TGTGCCAGCAGCTTGGACCCGGGTCCACGAGGCAATCAGCCCCAGCATTTT; CDR3 protein: CASSLDPGPRGNQPQHF
D gene: TRBD2; clone size: few; CDR3 length: 16; V gene: TRBV7-9; J gene: TRBJ2-7; CDR3 DNA: TGTGCCAGCAGCTTCATAAGCGGGAGGGCCTCCCTCGAGCAGTACTTC; CDR3 protein: CASSFISGRASLEQYF